Described below is a single T cell receptor beta chain sequence and its context. Its antigen is currently not known. Base qualities are not provided; no much larger clone lies one nucleotide away. The CDR3 regions of human TCRbeta chains were analyzed by immunosequencing. Regarding the original processing steps: TCRs in the repertoires were compared against a reference library of SARS-CoV-2-specific TCRs that had been generated with the MIRA antigen-specificity platform. Breadth meant the fraction of unique TCRs that were SARS-CoV-2-associated, whereas depth meant the fraction of total T cells that were SARS-CoV-2-associated. Using the MIRA data, each spike-specific TCR was assigned both to the spike region to which the TCR was reactive and to a CD4 or CD8 class. Log10-transformed breadth and depth values were compared by one-way ANOVA with Sidak's multiple comparisons tests. This is the immuneACCESS table as TCRdb keeps it, with only in-frame sequences that have V and J called. A part of the clones is gone; compared with another copy, unresolved V genes explain less than half, and the rest is unexplained. That table furnishes V, J and clone size, whereas the DNA furnished D and trimming. In this sample the table shows roughly 35,000 clones, around 88% of which occur a single time. Approximately 6.2% of the sample is taken by the ten largest.

This record belongs to a study of T cell responses to AZD1222 COVID-19 vaccine (dated by TCRdb to about 2021). Background for the entire study: AZD1222 recipients with second doses at about 4 weeks or about 12 weeks were pooled, because spike-specific TCR depth and breadth did not differ between schedules. Trial participants were enrolled into age subgroups of 18-55, 56-69 and 70-plus years, which contained 148, 28 and 57 TCR-sequenced participants, respectively. A total of under 250 trial participants underwent TCR sequencing, of whom roughly 210 had received two doses of AZD1222 and some 26 had received two doses of the MenACWY control vaccine.

The CDR3 has 15 amino acids, counting the end cysteine and phenylalanine. The only DNA kept is the CDR3, 45 bases in frame from the first base. The germline V gene (reference sequence) specifies GTSNPN as CDR1 and SVGIG as CDR2. Cut back by 4 bases and 1 base, the V and J ends lie 16 bases apart. Results and caveats for the whole study, not just this receptor: Reportedly, close to half of the unique spike-specific TCRs recognized epitopes lying outside the regions that are mutated in the B.1.351 and B.1.1.7 variants. A significant rise in spike-specific TCR breadth and depth was observed after two AZD1222 doses relative to day 0 and relative to MenACWY recipients. Only five to seven AZD1222 recipients were SARS-CoV-2 seropositive at baseline, limiting conclusions about previously exposed vaccinees. Because no day 14 peak-response samples were available, repertoires were characterized only after the peak T cell response. In the small 56-69-year group, the increase in depth fell short of significance, most likely because of low power. CD4 TCRs associated with the vaccine covered the entire spike protein, and the dominant responses were in regions 160-218 and 743-854. Participants were mostly white British, with more females than males. The authors suggested clonal diversity may have been underestimated.

In the paper's terms, the time point label means: baseline before first vaccination. Vaccinee samples came from UK trials COV001 and COV002, including a single-blind randomized controlled phase 2/3 trial of AZD1222 (ChAdOx1 nCoV-19) in healthy adults. Trial participant PBMC samples were collected at day 0 and day 28 after the second dose for TCRbeta chain sequencing. Specimen: peripheral blood, collected on day 0 of AZD1222 vaccination. This receptor was taken from an adult in good health. This chain joins TRBV30 to TRBJ1-2; tentative D gene TRBD1, with 6 bases matching. The nucleotide sequence reads as follows: TGTGCCTGGAACCAGGATGGCAGGGGTAACTATGGCTACACCTTC. Protein translation: CAWNQDGRGNYGYTF.